The entry below describes one TCR beta chain. The antigen it recognizes is unknown. Per-base qualities were not stored, and no clone one base away is much larger. The library was made by RT-PCR. The sequencing machine was a NextSeq 550. Through fastp at Q25 and MiXCR, TCRdb rebuilt clones from the public reads, retaining in-frame beta chains. Rows with one shared CDR3 protein collapse into an entry with the most common genes and DNA. The sample yields more than 850,000 distinct CDR3 sequences; roughly 18% were counted once. The ten largest clones take up around 6% of the sample. Trimming removed 3 bases from V and 8 bases from J, leaving 14 bases between the germline ends. Inclusive of the bounding cysteine and phenylalanine, the CDR3 is 14 residues long. The entry retains the CDR3 DNA only, 42 bases that are in frame from base 1. The germline V gene gives CDR1 as SGHRS and CDR2 as YFSETQ. This entry is derived from a study of patients and donors after allogeneic stem cell transplantation (dated by TCRdb to the early 2020s).

Sequenced material: blood, either unsorted or a sorted T cell fraction (not recorded which). This clonotype was obtained from a human donor who was either an allogeneic HSCT recipient or a stem cell or donor lymphocyte infusion donor (not recorded which). It is not recorded whose cells these are; they may come from a transplant donor. The V and J genes are TRBV5-1 and TRBJ1-4; TRBD1 could be the D gene, as 5 bases match. The bases are TGCGCCAGCAGCTCCCCCGGGACCAGCGAAAAACTGTTTTTT. Its product reads: CASSSPGTSEKLFF.